The 2 T cell receptor beta chains listed next were all sequenced from one sample in a study of PD-L1 blockade in urothelial cancer (TCRdb year 2017). What the time point label conveys for this sample: peripheral blood 6 weeks after treatment start. Receptors were amplified or captured by the immunoSEQ multiplex PCR assay. The clones in this table, taken by TCRdb from immuneACCESS, are in-frame only. Not every clone is retained; where verified, under half of the shortfall comes from an unresolved V gene, and the cause of the rest is unknown. The sample yields about 120,000 clones; roughly 86% were counted once. The ten largest make up 2% to 3% of the sample. Material: PBMCs, obtained around atezolizumab (anti-PD-L1) treatment. All receptors come from a man in his fifties or sixties with urothelial cancer.

This clone occurred once. V usage is TRBV7-2 and J usage is TRBJ1-5, with unresolved D. The CDR3 spans 16 residues. The germline V and J ends were trimmed by 1 base and 0 bases, with 10 bases remaining between them. Germline V gives CDR1 SGHTA, CDR2 FQGNSA. The CDR3 DNA reads TGTGCCAGCAGCTTAGGAGGGCCTCTTAGCAATCAGCCCCAGCATTTT. As protein: CASSLGGPLSNQPQHF.

The rearrangement uses TRBV4-1 and TRBJ1-5, with 9 bases aligning to TRBD1. From germline, CDR1 is MGHRA and CDR2 YSYEKL. This CDR3 contains 14 residues. V shed 5 bases and J 4 bases; nucleotides not matched to a gene: 3. CDR3 amino acids: CASSDGQGNQPQHF. The CDR3 coding sequence is TGCGCCAGCAGCGACGGACAGGGGAATCAGCCCCAGCATTTT.